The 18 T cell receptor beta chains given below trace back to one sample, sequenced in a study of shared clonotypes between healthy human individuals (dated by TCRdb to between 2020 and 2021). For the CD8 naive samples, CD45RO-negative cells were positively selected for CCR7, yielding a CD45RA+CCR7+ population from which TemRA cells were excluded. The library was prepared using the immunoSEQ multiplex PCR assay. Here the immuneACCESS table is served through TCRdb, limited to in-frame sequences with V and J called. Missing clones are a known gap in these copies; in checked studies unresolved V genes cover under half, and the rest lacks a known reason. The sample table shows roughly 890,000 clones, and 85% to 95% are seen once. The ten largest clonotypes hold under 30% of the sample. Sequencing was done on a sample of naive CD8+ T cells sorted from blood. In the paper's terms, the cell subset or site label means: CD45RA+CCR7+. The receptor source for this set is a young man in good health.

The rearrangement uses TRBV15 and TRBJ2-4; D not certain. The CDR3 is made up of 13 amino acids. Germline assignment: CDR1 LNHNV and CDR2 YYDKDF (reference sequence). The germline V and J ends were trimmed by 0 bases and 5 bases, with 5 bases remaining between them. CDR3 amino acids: CATSRDAQNIQYF. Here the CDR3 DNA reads TGTGCCACCAGCAGAGATGCTCAAAACATTCAGTACTTC. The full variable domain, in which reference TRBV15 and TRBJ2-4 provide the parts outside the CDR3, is DAMVIQNPRYQVTQFGKPVTLSCSQTLNHNVMYWYQQKSSQAPKLLFHYYDKDFNNEADTPDNFQSRRPNTSFCFLDIRSPGLGDTAMYLCATSRDAQNIQYFGAGTRLSVL.

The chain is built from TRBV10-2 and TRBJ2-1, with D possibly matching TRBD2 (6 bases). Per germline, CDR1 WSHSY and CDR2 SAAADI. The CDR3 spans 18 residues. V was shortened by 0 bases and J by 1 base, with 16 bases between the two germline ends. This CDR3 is CASSESNGPGVSYNEQFF. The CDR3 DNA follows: TGCGCCAGCAGTGAGTCTAATGGACCGGGGGTTTCCTACAATGAGCAGTTCTTC.

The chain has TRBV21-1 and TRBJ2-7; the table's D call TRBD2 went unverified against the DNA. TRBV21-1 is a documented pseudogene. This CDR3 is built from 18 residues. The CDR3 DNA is TGTGCCAGCAGCAAAGTTCGAGGACGTAGGGACTATAGAGGCGAGCAGTACTTC. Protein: CASSKVRGRRDYRGEQYF.

Here the CDR3 reads CASSFAQGSVNTIYF. The CDR3 nucleotides read TGTGCCAGCAGCTTTGCACAGGGGTCCGTAAACACCATATATTTT. The chain is built from TRBV7-9 and TRBJ1-3; 7 nucleotides align to TRBD1. The V gene end was trimmed by 3 bases and the J gene end by 6 bases; junction bases not matched to a gene: 8. CDR3 length: 15 amino acids. Germline-derived CDR1 and CDR2 are SEHNR and FQNEAQ (reference sequence). The full variable domain, its missing parts supplied by reference TRBV7-9 and TRBJ1-3, is DTGVSQNPRHKITKRGQNVTFRCDPISEHNRLYWYRQTLGQGPEFLTYFQNEAQLEKSRLLSDRFSAERPKGSFSTLEIQRTEQGDSAMYLCASSFAQGSVNTIYFGEGSWLTVV.

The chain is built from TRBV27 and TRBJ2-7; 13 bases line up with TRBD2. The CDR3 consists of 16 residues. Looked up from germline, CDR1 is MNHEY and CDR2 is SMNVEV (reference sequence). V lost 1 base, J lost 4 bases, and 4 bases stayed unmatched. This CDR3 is CASSLLGTSGIYEQYF. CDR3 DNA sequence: TGTGCCAGCAGTTTATTAGGGACTAGCGGGATTTACGAGCAGTACTTC.

CDR3 nucleotide sequence: TGTGCCAGCAGCTTAGAAGGAGGGGGGTTTCAGCCCCAGCATTTT. Translated, it gives CASSLEGGGFQPQHF. The chain carries TRBV11-2 and TRBJ1-5; D might be TRBD1 (6 bases). This CDR3 is 15 amino acids long. Germline CDR1 reads SGHAT; CDR2 reads FQNNGV. V lost 0 bases to trimming and J lost 6 bases, with 12 bases between them. Full variable domain (remainder filled in from reference TRBV11-2 and TRBJ1-5): EAGVAQSPRYKIIEKRQSVAFWCNPISGHATLYWYQQILGQGPKLLIQFQNNGVVDDSQLPKDRFSAERLKGVDSTLKIQPAKLEDSAVYLCASSLEGGGFQPQHFGDGTRLSIL.

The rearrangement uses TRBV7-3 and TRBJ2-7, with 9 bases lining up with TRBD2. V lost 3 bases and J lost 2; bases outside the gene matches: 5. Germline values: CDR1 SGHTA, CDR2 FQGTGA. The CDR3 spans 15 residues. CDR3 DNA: TGTGCCAGCAGCTTTTTTAGCGGGAGTACCTACGAGCAGTACTTC. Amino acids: CASSFFSGSTYEQYF.

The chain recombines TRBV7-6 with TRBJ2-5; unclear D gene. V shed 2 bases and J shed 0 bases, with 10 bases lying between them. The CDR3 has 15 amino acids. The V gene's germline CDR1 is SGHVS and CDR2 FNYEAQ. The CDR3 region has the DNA TGTGCCAGCAGCTTATTTTCTGGGCACCAAGAGACCCAGTACTTC. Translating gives CASSLFSGHQETQYF.

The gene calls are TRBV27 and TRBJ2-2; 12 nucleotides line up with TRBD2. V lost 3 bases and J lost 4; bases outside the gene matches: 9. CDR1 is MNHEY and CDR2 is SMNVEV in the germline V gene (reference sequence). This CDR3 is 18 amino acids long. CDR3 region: CASSFALAGGPGTGELFF. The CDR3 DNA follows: TGTGCCAGCAGTTTCGCCCTAGCGGGAGGGCCGGGCACCGGGGAGCTGTTTTTT.

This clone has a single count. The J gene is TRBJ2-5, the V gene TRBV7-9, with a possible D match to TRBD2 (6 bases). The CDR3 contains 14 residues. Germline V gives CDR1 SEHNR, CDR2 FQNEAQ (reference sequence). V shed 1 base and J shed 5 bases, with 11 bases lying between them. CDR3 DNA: TGTGCCAGCAGCTTAGTCCGGACTATCGAGACCCAGTACTTC. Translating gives CASSLVRTIETQYF.

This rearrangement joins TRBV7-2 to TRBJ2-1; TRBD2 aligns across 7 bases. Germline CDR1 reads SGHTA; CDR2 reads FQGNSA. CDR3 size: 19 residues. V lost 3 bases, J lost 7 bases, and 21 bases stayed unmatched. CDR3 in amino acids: CASSFPANGSGMGKNEQFF. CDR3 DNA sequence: TGTGCCAGCAGCTTTCCGGCTAATGGGAGCGGGATGGGTAAGAATGAGCAGTTCTTC.

The DNA of the CDR3 is TGTGCCAGCAGCCCCGTCGGGGATACGCAGTATTTT. This encodes CASSPVGDTQYF. The chain uses TRBV7-9 and TRBJ2-3; no clear D gene. This CDR3 is built from 12 residues. CDR1 and CDR2 (germline): SEHNR, FQNEAQ (reference sequence). The V gene lost 5 bases and the J gene lost 6 bases, with 9 bases spanning the gap.

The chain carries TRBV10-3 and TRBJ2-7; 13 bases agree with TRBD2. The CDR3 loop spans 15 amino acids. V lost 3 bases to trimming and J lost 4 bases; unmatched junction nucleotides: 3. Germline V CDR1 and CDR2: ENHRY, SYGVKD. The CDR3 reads CAISDGTSGKYEQYF. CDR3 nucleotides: TGTGCCATCAGTGACGGGACTAGCGGGAAATACGAGCAGTACTTC.

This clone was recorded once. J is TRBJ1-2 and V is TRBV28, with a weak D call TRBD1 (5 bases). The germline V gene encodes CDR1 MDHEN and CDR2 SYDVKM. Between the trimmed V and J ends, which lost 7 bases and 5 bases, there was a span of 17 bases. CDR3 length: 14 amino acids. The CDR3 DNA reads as TGTGCCAGCACCAGGGCGAGGGGAGGGTATGGCTACACCTTC. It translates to CASTRARGGYGYTF.

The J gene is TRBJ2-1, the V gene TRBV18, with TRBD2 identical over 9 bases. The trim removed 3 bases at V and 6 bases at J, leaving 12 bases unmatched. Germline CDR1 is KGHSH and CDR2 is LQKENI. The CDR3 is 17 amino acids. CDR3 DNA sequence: TGTGCCAGCTCACCCCTGGACATAGCGGGAGACGCCAATGAGCAGTTCTTC. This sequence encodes CASSPLDIAGDANEQFF.

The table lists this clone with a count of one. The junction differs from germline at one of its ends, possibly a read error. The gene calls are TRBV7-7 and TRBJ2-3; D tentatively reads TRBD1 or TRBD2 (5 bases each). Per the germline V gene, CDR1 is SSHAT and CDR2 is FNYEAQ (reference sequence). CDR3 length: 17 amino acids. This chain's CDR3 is CASSLNEGARGTDTQYF. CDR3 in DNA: TGTGCTAGCAGCTTAAATGAAGGGGCGCGGGGCACAGATACGCAGTATTTT.

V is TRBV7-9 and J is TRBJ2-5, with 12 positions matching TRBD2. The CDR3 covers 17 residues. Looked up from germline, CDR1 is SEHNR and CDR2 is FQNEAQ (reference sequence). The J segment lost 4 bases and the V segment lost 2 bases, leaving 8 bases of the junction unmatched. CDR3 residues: CASSLLAGGPLRETQYF. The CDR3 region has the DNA TGTGCCAGCAGCTTACTAGCGGGAGGGCCTCTGAGAGAGACCCAGTACTTC.

The CDR3 here is CASSVVGATNTEAFF. CDR3 nucleotides: TGTGCCAGCAGCGTAGTAGGAGCTACGAACACTGAAGCTTTCTTT. The chain recombines TRBV9 with TRBJ1-1, with D hard to call. The germline gives CDR1 SGDLS, CDR2 YYNGEE. Trimming stripped 0 bases from V and 1 base from J, with 10 bases between. The CDR3 is 15 amino acids.